The rows below give T cell receptor beta chains drawn from one sample of a study of beta chain features in type 1 diabetes. Generated by immunoSEQ multiplex PCR, the TCRdb table keeps only in-frame clones and is missing some. In the table there are a few hundred thousand clones, approximately 15% of which are singletons. The sequenced material came from naive CD4+ T cells from blood. Source of these receptors: a woman aged 18 to 35 in good health. CDR3s include the opening cysteine and the closing phenylalanine or tryptophan. A D gene is named only where the DNA matches it firmly. Size is omitted from some rows. Given values are once, few, many or a class for expanded clones.

few	TRBV12-5	TRBD1	TRBJ2-1	TGTGCTAGTGGGCCGGGACAGGGGGCAAATGAGCAGTTCTTC	CASGPGQGANEQFF
few	TRBV7-9	NA	TRBJ1-2	TGTGCCAGCAGCTTAGCGGACACCTTTAACTATGGCTACACCTTC	CASSLADTFNYGYTF
few	TRBV6-5	TRBD1	TRBJ1-2	TGTGCCAGCAGAACGGGGACAGGGACTAACTATGGCTACACCTTC	CASRTGTGTNYGYTF
few	TRBV25-1	NA	TRBJ1-4	TGTGCCAGCAGTGAATGGGCGTCAACTAATGAAAAACTGTTTTTT	CASSEWASTNEKLFF
few	TRBV7-8	TRBD1	TRBJ2-7	TGTGCCAGCAGCTTATCGGGACAGGCTCGCTCCTACGAGCAGTACTTC	CASSLSGQARSYEQYF
NA	TRBV12-5	NA	TRBJ2-3	TGTGCTAGTGGTTCCTTTAGCGGCTTCACAGATACGCAGTATTTT	CASGSFSGFTDTQYF
few	TRBV5-4	NA	TRBJ2-7	TGTGCCAGCAGGCCCGGTGGGGGGGGCGACGAGCAGTACTTC	CASRPGGGGDEQYF
NA	TRBV30	NA	TRBJ2-1	TGTGCCTGGAAAGAGGGCAGGGGCCGCTACAATGAGCAGTTCTTC	CAWKEGRGRYNEQFF
NA	TRBV5-6	NA	TRBJ2-5	TGTGCCAGCAGCTTCGGACTGCTTGGGGAGACCCAGTACTTC	CASSFGLLGETQYF
few	TRBV29-1	TRBD2	TRBJ2-2	TGCAGTGGGGCGGGGGTTGTAGGCGGGGAGCTGTTTTTT	CSGAGVVGGELFF
few	TRBV7-7	TRBD2	TRBJ2-1	TGTGCTAGCAGCCAGGGGACTAGTTATGAGCAGTTCTTC	CASSQGTSYEQFF
few	TRBV19	NA	TRBJ1-5	TGTGCCAGTAGTATAACTGGGACACGGAGCAATCAGCCCCAGCATTTT	CASSITGTRSNQPQHF
NA	TRBV28	TRBD1	TRBJ1-2	TGTGCCAGCAGTTTATATGTGTCGACAGGGGGCGGTGGCTACACCTTC	CASSLYVSTGGGGYTF
once	TRBV9	NA	TRBJ2-1	TGTGCCAGCAGCGTAGGTAGCAATGAGCAGTTCTTC	CASSVGSNEQFF
few	TRBV9	NA	TRBJ2-3	TGTGCCAGCAGCGTAAACAGGGTCAACACAGATACGCAGTATTTT	CASSVNRVNTDTQYF
few	TRBV9	TRBD1	TRBJ2-5	TGTGCCAGCAGCGTCGACCGGGACAGGGGAAAGGAGACCCAGTACTTC	CASSVDRDRGKETQYF
NA	TRBV27	NA	TRBJ2-1	TGTGCCAGCAGTTTACTTGGGGCGCGCGAGAATGAGCAGTTCTTC	CASSLLGARENEQFF
few	TRBV15	TRBD1	TRBJ2-7	TGTGCCACCAGCAGAGTAGGGACAGGTTCTTCCTACGAGCAGTACTTC	CATSRVGTGSSYEQYF
NA	TRBV28	NA	TRBJ2-7	TGTGCCAGCAGTTTGCGGCGGGAACCCTACGAGCAGTACTTC	CASSLRREPYEQYF
few	TRBV10-1	TRBD1	TRBJ1-2	TGCGCCAGCAGTGAAGACAGGGTGGACTATGGCTACACCTTC	CASSEDRVDYGYTF
few	TRBV4-1	TRBD1	TRBJ1-5	TGCGCCAGCAGCCCCATGGACAGGGGATTCAATCAGCCCCAGCATTTT	CASSPMDRGFNQPQHF
NA	TRBV6-5	NA	TRBJ2-1	TGTGCCAGCAGTGTTTGGAGCTCCTACAATGAGCAGTTCTTC	CASSVWSSYNEQFF